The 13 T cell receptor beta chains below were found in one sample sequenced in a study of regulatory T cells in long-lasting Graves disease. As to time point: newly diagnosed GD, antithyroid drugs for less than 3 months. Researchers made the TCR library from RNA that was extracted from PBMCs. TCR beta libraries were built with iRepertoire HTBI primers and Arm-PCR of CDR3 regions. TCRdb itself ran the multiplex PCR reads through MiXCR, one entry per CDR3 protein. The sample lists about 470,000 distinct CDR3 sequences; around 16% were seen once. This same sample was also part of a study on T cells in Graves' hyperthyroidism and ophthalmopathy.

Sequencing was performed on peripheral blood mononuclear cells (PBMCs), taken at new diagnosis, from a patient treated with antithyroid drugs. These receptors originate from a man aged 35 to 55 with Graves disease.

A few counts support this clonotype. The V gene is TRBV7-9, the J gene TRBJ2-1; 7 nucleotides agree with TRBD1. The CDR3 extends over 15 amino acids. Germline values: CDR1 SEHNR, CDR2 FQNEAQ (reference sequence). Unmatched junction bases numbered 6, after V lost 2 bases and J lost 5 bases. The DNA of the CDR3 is TGTGCCAGCAGCTTATCACAGGGGAACAACAATGAGCAGTTCTTC. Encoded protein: CASSLSQGNNNEQFF.

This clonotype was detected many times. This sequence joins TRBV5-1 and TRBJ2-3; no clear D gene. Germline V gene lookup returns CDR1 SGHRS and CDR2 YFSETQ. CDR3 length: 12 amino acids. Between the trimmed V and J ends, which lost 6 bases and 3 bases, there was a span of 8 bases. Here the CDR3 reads CASNIGTDTQYF. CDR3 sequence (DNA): TGCGCCAGCAACATAGGGACAGATACGCAGTATTTT.

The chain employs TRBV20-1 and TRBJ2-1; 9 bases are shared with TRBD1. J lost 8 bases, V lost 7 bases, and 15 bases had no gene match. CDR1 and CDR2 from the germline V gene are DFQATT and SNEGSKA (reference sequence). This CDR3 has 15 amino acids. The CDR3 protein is CSVNPDRGYGDEQFF. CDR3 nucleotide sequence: TGCAGTGTGAACCCCGACAGGGGGTATGGGGATGAGCAGTTCTTC.

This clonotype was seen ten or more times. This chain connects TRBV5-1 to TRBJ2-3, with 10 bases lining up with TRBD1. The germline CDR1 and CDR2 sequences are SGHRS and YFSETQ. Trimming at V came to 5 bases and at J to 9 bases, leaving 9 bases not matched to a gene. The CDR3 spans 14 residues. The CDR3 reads CASSLGTGDTTQYF. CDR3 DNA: TGCGCCAGCAGTCTGGGGACAGGGGACACGACGCAGTATTTT. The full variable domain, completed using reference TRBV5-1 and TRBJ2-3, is KAGVTQTPRYLIKTRGQQVTLSCSPISGHRSVSWYQQTPGQGLQFLFEYFSETQRNKGNFPGRFSGRQFSNSRSEMNVSTLELGDSALYLCASSLGTGDTTQYFGPGTRLTVL.

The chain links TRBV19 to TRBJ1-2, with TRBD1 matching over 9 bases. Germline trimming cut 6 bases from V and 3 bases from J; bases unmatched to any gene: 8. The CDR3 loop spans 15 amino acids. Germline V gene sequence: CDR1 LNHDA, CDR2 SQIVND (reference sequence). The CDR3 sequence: CASSLDRGGDYGYTF. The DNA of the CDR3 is TGTGCCAGTAGCCTGGACAGGGGCGGCGACTATGGCTACACCTTC.

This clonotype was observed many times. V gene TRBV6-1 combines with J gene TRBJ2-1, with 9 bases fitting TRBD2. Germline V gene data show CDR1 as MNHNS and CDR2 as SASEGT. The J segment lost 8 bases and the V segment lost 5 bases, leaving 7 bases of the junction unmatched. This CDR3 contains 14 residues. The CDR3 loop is CASSIAGVVDEQFF. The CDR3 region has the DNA TGTGCCAGCAGTATAGCGGGAGTTGTGGATGAGCAGTTCTTC.

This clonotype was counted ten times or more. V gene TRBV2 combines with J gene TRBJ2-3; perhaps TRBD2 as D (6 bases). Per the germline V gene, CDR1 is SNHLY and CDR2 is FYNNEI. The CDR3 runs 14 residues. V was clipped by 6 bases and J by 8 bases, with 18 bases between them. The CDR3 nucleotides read TGTGCCAGCAGGGAGGGCGATGGAACGGGTACGCAGTATTTT. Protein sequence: CASREGDGTGTQYF. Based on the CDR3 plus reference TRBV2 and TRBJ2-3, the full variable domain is EPEVTQTPSHQVTQMGQEVILRCVPISNHLYFYWYRQILGQKVEFLVSFYNNEISEKSEIFDDQFSVERPDGSNFTLKIRSTKLEDSAMYFCASREGDGTGTQYFGPGTRLTVL.

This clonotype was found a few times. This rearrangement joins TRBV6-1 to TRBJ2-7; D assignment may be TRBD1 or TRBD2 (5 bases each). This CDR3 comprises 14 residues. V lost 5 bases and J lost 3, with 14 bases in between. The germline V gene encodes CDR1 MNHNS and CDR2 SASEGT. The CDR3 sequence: CASSTPGTRYEQYF. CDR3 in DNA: TGTGCCAGCAGTACGCCCGGGACCCGCTACGAGCAGTACTTC.

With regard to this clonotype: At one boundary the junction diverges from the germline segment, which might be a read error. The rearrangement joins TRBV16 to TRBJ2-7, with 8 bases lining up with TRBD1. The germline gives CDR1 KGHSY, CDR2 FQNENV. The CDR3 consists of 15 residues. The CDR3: CVSSQSGQGAYEQYF. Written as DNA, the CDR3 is TGTGTCAGCAGCCAATCAGGACAGGGCGCGTACGAGCAGTACTTC.

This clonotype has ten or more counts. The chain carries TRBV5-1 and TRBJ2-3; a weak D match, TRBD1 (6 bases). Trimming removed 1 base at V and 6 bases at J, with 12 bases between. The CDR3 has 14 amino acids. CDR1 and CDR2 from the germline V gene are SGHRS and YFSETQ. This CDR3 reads CASSLWPGEDTQYF. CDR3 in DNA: TGCGCCAGCAGCTTGTGGCCAGGGGAGGATACGCAGTATTTT.

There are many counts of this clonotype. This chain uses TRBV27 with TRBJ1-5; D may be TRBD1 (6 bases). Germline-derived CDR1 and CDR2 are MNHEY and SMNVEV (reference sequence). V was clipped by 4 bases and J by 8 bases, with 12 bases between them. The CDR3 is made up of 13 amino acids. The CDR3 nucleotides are TGTGCCAGCAGTTACGGACAGTCAAAGCCCCAGCATTTT. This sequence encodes CASSYGQSKPQHF.

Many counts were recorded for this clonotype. CDR3 coding DNA: TGCGCCAGCAGCTTCGGGACAGGGGGCCTGGACGAGCAGTACTTC. As protein: CASSFGTGGLDEQYF. The rearrangement uses TRBV5-1 and TRBJ2-7; 12 bases are a match to TRBD1. The germline V gene has CDR1 SGHRS and CDR2 YFSETQ. With V trimmed by 2 bases and J by 5 bases, 5 bases remained unmatched. This CDR3 is built from 15 residues.

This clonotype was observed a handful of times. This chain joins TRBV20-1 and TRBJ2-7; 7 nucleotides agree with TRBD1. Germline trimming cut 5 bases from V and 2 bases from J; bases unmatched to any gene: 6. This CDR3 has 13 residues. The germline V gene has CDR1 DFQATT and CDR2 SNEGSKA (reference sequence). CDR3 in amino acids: CSALQGTAYEQYF. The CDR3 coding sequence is TGCAGTGCTCTACAGGGGACCGCCTACGAGCAGTACTTC.